These T cell receptor beta chains were read from a single sample in a study of blood T cell repertoires in COVID-19. The table came from immunoSEQ multiplex PCR; TCRdb's copy has only in-frame clones and leaves some out. Here the sample spans over 200,000 clones, roughly four fifths being singletons. Material: PBMCs or T cells enriched from blood (not recorded which). The source of these receptors is a man aged 35 to 55 who had recovered from COVID-19. The CDR3 runs from the conserved cysteine through the conserved F or W. Fields, in order: V gene, clone size, CDR3 length, D gene, J gene, CDR3 DNA, CDR3 protein. D genes are given only for firm matches. Expanded clones get a size class; other rows say once, few or many, or leave the size out.

>TRBV18|.|15|.|TRBJ1-6
TGTGCCAGCTCTCAAAACAGGGTTGGAGAATCACCCCTCCACTTT
CASSQNRVGESPLHF
>TRBV12-5|.|13|TRBD1|TRBJ1-5
TGTGCTAGTGGTTTGGGACAGGGGGAGCCCCAGCATTTT
CASGLGQGEPQHF
>TRBV15|once|12|.|TRBJ1-2
TGTGCCACCGCGATGGGGGCCGGGGGCTACACCTTC
CATAMGAGGYTF
>TRBV29-1|.|13|.|TRBJ2-7
TGCAGCGTTGGTTGGGGGGGCTTCTACGAGCAGTACTTC
CSVGWGGFYEQYF
>TRBV14|.|17|.|TRBJ1-3
TGTGCCAGCAGCCGCGACCGACGGCGGAGCTCTGGAAACACCATATATTTT
CASSRDRRRSSGNTIYF
>TRBV18|.|14|.|TRBJ1-4
TGTGCCAGCTCACCCTACGGGGGTGGCGAAAAACTGTTTTTT
CASSPYGGGEKLFF
>TRBV18|.|15|TRBD1|TRBJ1-6
TGTGCCAGCTCACCGACGGGACAGTCAAATTCACCCCTCCACTTT
CASSPTGQSNSPLHF
>TRBV2|.|14|.|TRBJ2-1
TGTGCCACTCGGAGTCCGAGAAAGGGGAATGAGCAGTTCTTC
CATRSPRKGNEQFF
>TRBV28|once|16|TRBD1|TRBJ2-5
TGTGCCAGCAGTTTATGGGTAGGACAGGGGGCAAAGACCCAGTACTTC
CASSLWVGQGAKTQYF
>TRBV7-6|.|16|TRBD1|TRBJ1-2
TGTGCCAGCAGCTTAGCCCCACAGGGGACCTTCGATGGCTACACCTTC
CASSLAPQGTFDGYTF
>TRBV21-1|.|19|.|TRBJ2-7
TGTGCCAGCAGCAAAGCCCCCCGTGGGCGGGAGGGACCCAACTACGAGCAGTACTTC
CASSKAPRGREGPNYEQYF
>TRBV7-9|.|12|.|TRBJ1-4
TGTGCCAGCAGCCATGGGAGTGAAAAACTGTTTTTT
CASSHGSEKLFF
>TRBV27|.|17|TRBD1|TRBJ1-5
TGTGCCAGCAGTTCCAGCTCGACAGGGTCGTGGAGTCAGCCCCAGCATTTT
CASSSSSTGSWSQPQHF